This paragraph reports one T cell receptor beta chain. The CDR3 spans 14 residues. Trimming cost V 3 bases and J 4 bases; bases outside gene matches: 3. CDR1 is MNHNS and CDR2 is SASEGT in the germline V gene. This sample is drawn from a study of cytomegalovirus exposure and HLA in healthy donors. Amplification used 60 Vbeta primers and 13 Jbeta primers. The repertoire was sequenced with immunoSEQ multiplex PCR; TCRdb's copy has only in-frame clones and lacks some. This sample carries over 150,000 clones, 80% of them seen once, and the ten largest clones take 5.6%. The sample taken for sequencing was PBMCs. J is TRBJ2-7 and V is TRBV6-1, with 10 bases identical to TRBD1. The TCR comes from a woman aged 40 to 55 in good health and CMV-seropositive. CDR3 sequence (DNA): TGTGCCAGCAGTGAGCCGGGACAGGGGTACGAGCAGTACTTC. As protein: CASSEPGQGYEQYF.